These 13 T cell receptor beta chains share one sample of origin, sequenced in a study of cytomegalovirus exposure and HLA in healthy donors. A multiplex PCR was run with 60 Vbeta primers and 13 Jbeta primers. Generated by immunoSEQ multiplex PCR, the TCRdb table keeps only in-frame clones and is missing some. The sample carries about 93,000 clones, just over 75% recorded once. Sequencing used PBMCs. All receptors derive from a young man in good health and CMV-seronegative.

This clone was seen more than once but under ten times. The genes are TRBV2 and TRBJ1-5; TRBD1 is a possible D gene (6 bases). This CDR3 has 14 amino acids. CDR1 and CDR2 from the germline V gene are SNHLY and FYNNEI. The V end lost 7 bases, the J end lost 2 bases, and 12 bases lay between the germline ends. This CDR3 reads CASMARTGNQPQHF. The CDR3 DNA sequence: TGTGCCAGCATGGCCAGGACAGGCAATCAGCCCCAGCATTTT.

This rearrangement joins TRBV7-9 to TRBJ1-2, with 8 bases matching TRBD1. Per germline, CDR1 SEHNR and CDR2 FQNEAQ (reference sequence). There are 14 residues in the CDR3. Trimming at V came to 0 bases and at J to 5 bases, leaving 2 bases not matched to a gene. The CDR3 bases are TGTGCCAGCAGCTTAGCCGGACAGGGTTATGGCTACACCTTC. It codes for CASSLAGQGYGYTF.

The chain has TRBV2 and TRBJ2-3; D uncertain. With 4 bases removed from V and 8 bases from J, the gap between germline ends came to 16 bases. The CDR3 is 14 residues long. Germline V gene data show CDR1 as SNHLY and CDR2 as FYNNEI. CDR3 DNA: TGTGCCAGCAGTGTTCTGCCGACTGGCGGTACGCAGTATTTT. Amino acids: CASSVLPTGGTQYF.

The chain carries TRBV7-3 and TRBJ2-2; TRBD2 matches 15 bases. The CDR3 length is 21 residues. Trimming cost V 1 base and J 2 bases; bases outside gene matches: 11. Per germline, CDR1 SGHTA and CDR2 FQGTGA. CDR3 in DNA: TGTGCCAGCAGCTTAAGGGGACTAGCGGGAGGCGCCATTATTAACACCGGGGAGCTGTTTTTT. This encodes CASSLRGLAGGAIINTGELFF.

This clone was counted only a few times. The chain combines TRBV6-5 with TRBJ1-2; possibly TRBD1 for D (5 bases). Germline V gives CDR1 MNHEY, CDR2 SVGAGI. V lost 8 bases and J lost 6, with 16 bases in between. CDR3 length: 13 amino acids. CDR3 in DNA: TGTGCCAGCGGTCAAGGGGTCACCCATGGCTACACCTTC. Protein: CASGQGVTHGYTF.

The V and J genes are TRBV7-9 and TRBJ1-5, with D possibly being TRBD1 (6 bases). CDR3 size: 15 residues. Per germline, CDR1 SEHNR and CDR2 FQNEAQ (reference sequence). Between the trimmed V and J ends, which lost 5 bases and 5 bases, there was a span of 16 bases. The CDR3 is CASSRGGGLDQPQHF. The CDR3 coding sequence is TGTGCCAGCAGCCGAGGGGGGGGGTTGGATCAGCCCCAGCATTTT.

The rearrangement joins TRBV5-1 to TRBJ2-5, with 8 bases that match TRBD1. The CDR3 runs 15 residues. CDR1 and CDR2 from the germline V gene are SGHRS and YFSETQ. V was pared by 4 bases and J by 5 bases, with 10 bases of the junction left unmatched. The CDR3 DNA sequence: TGCGCCAGCAGCACCGACCCGGACAGGGATGAGACCCAGTACTTC. This codes for CASSTDPDRDETQYF. The variable domain in full, with the rest retrieved from reference TRBV5-1 and TRBJ2-5, is KAGVTQTPRYLIKTRGQQVTLSCSPISGHRSVSWYQQTPGQGLQFLFEYFSETQRNKGNFPGRFSGRQFSNSRSEMNVSTLELGDSALYLCASSTDPDRDETQYFGPGTRLLVL.

The chain links TRBV7-9 to TRBJ1-2; D is perhaps TRBD1 (6 bases). Looked up from germline, CDR1 is SEHNR and CDR2 is FQNEAQ (reference sequence). Trimming removed 2 bases at V and 2 bases at J, with 12 bases between. The CDR3 covers 15 residues. The CDR3 here is CASSLPGQTNYGYTF. CDR3 DNA sequence: TGTGCCAGCAGCTTACCTGGACAGACCAACTATGGCTACACCTTC.

This chain links TRBV19 with TRBJ2-3; 10 nucleotides line up with TRBD2. J was trimmed by 2 bases and V by 4 bases; bases with no gene match: 6. This CDR3 region has 16 residues. Germline-derived CDR1 and CDR2 are LNHDA and SQIVND (reference sequence). CDR3 sequence: CASSRLAGALTDTQYF. In DNA, the CDR3 is TGTGCCAGTAGTAGGCTAGCGGGGGCTCTCACAGATACGCAGTATTTT. Supplemented by reference TRBV19 and TRBJ2-3, the full variable domain reads DGGITQSPKYLFRKEGQNVTLSCEQNLNHDAMYWYRQDPGQGLRLIYYSQIVNDFQKGDIAEGYSVSREKKESFPLTVTSAQKNPTAFYLCASSRLAGALTDTQYFGPGTRLTVL.

The chain employs TRBV2 and TRBJ2-3; 11 bases fit TRBD1. J lost 6 bases, V lost 10 bases, and 9 bases had no gene match. The CDR3 sequence is 14 residues long. Germline CDR1 and CDR2: SNHLY and FYNNEI. The CDR3 sequence is CATPDGTGGDTQYF. The CDR3 DNA follows: TGTGCCACCCCAGATGGGACAGGGGGTGATACGCAGTATTTT.

This chain connects TRBV7-3 to TRBJ2-1; possibly TRBD1 for D (6 bases). The V gene's germline CDR1 is SGHTA and CDR2 FQGTGA. Trimming removed 2 bases at V and 0 bases at J, with 8 bases between. The CDR3 length is 15 residues. The CDR3 nucleotides are TGTGCCAGCAGCTTACAGGACAGCTCCTACAATGAGCAGTTCTTC. Its translation: CASSLQDSSYNEQFF.

This clone was counted only a few times. The CDR3 loop reads CASTQRGATYEQYF. The CDR3 DNA reads as TGTGCCAGCACCCAGCGGGGGGCCACCTACGAGCAGTACTTC. The chain joins TRBV2 to TRBJ2-7; TRBD2 aligns across 9 bases. Germline lookup yields CDR1 SNHLY and CDR2 FYNNEI. CDR3 length equals 14 residues. J was trimmed by 2 bases and V by 7 bases; bases with no gene match: 6.

The chain combines TRBV9 with TRBJ2-5; D not certain. The CDR3 runs 14 residues. CDR1 and CDR2 (germline): SGDLS, YYNGEE. V gave up 0 bases and J gave up 4 bases, with 10 bases separating them. The CDR3 is CASSVGQSVETQYF. CDR3 coding DNA: TGTGCCAGCAGCGTAGGGCAATCTGTAGAGACCCAGTACTTC.